This T cell receptor (beta chain) was identified in a study of OX40 agonist ivuxolimab in advanced cancers. The protocol was immunoSEQ multiplex PCR, while the TCRdb copy is restricted to in-frame clones and leaves out a portion. The table records 13,000 or so clones, about two thirds of them present only once. CDR1 and CDR2 from the germline V gene are SNHLY and FYNNEI. This CDR3 has 14 amino acids. Trimming removed 6 bases from V and 6 bases from J, with 14 bases in between. This clone was counted a single time. This clonotype was sampled from an adult with an advanced solid tumor such as melanoma, head and neck, liver or kidney cancer. The sample was CD4+ or CD8+ T cells sorted from blood, taken in a trial of the OX40 agonist ivuxolimab. The chain is built from TRBV2 and TRBJ2-2; D call uncertain. The chain's CDR3 is CASSSNPEAGELFF. Here the CDR3 DNA reads TGTGCCAGCAGCTCAAACCCCGAGGCCGGGGAGCTGTTTTTT.